This T cell receptor beta chain was observed in a study of graft-versus-host responses after intestinal transplantation. The repertoire was sequenced with immunoSEQ multiplex PCR; TCRdb's copy has only in-frame clones and lacks some. The table includes 49,000 or so clones, about 93% detected once. The germline V gene encodes CDR1 SGHAT and CDR2 FQNNGV. This CDR3 spans 15 amino acids. V shed 5 bases, J shed 0 bases, and the junction held 6 bases outside the gene matches. The V gene is TRBV11-2, the J gene TRBJ2-5, with TRBD1 identical over 7 bases. Here the sequenced sample was PBMCs, taken around 820 days after a first intestinal transplant, on the day of a second. The receptor comes from a human patient who received an intestinal transplant, so some T cells may come from the graft donor. The CDR3 region is CASSTRQGYQETQYF. DNA of the CDR3: TGTGCCAGCAGCACCCGACAGGGTTACCAAGAGACCCAGTACTTC.